Listed below are T cell receptor beta chains from one sample, sequenced in a study of blood T cell repertoires in COVID-19. Profiling relied on immunoSEQ multiplex PCR, and the TCRdb table lists in-frame clones only, not all of them. The table records approximately 250,000 clones, 83% of them present only once. Material for sequencing was peripheral blood. These receptors came from a human donor in a cohort sampled during active COVID-19. Each CDR3 is given with its conserved first and last residue. The order of the fields is CDR3 protein, D gene, V gene, J gene. A D gene is named only where the DNA matches it firmly.

CSAYTAGLQHF	NA	TRBV20-1	TRBJ1-5
CASSISYGSYEQYF	NA	TRBV19	TRBJ2-7
CASSPPGSGGAVQYF	TRBD2	TRBV11-2	TRBJ2-7
CASSLGHMNTEAFF	NA	TRBV6-2/TRBV6-3	TRBJ1-1
CASSLGEAGNTIYF	NA	TRBV5-1	TRBJ1-3
CASLQQTSGIYNEQFF	TRBD2	TRBV7-9	TRBJ2-1
CASSQFTKGGGNTIYF	NA	TRBV7-8	TRBJ1-3
CASSPPAGGVTDTQYF	NA	TRBV18	TRBJ2-3
CASSPDSRLDTQYF	NA	TRBV7-2	TRBJ2-3
CAWNTRGITDTQYF	NA	TRBV30	TRBJ2-3
CASSPGFSTDTQYF	NA	TRBV5-6	TRBJ2-3
CASSPLRLFDTGELFF	NA	TRBV18	TRBJ2-2
CASSIYEKLFF	NA	TRBV2	TRBJ1-4
CASSQGETQYF	NA	TRBV19	TRBJ2-5
CASRYEPGTEAFF	NA	TRBV6-5	TRBJ1-1
CASSDSGGPQPQHF	TRBD1	TRBV18	TRBJ1-5
CASSLGGHLNQPQHF	NA	TRBV23-1	TRBJ1-5
CASSPGPSGNEQYF	TRBD2	TRBV11-2	TRBJ2-7
CAISPRGSYNEQFF	NA	TRBV10-3	TRBJ2-1
CASSLPPGTNYYNEQFF	NA	TRBV28	TRBJ2-1
CASRVGTGDSPLHF	TRBD1	TRBV9	TRBJ1-6
CASSSTGQGWTGELFF	TRBD1	TRBV7-9	TRBJ2-2
CAISELGQGYTEAFF	TRBD1	TRBV10-3	TRBJ1-1
CASSLSTGVTGELFF	TRBD1	TRBV5-1	TRBJ2-2
CASSQVDRTGELFF	NA	TRBV4-1	TRBJ2-2
CASSPFTGFTSGSDNEQFF	TRBD2	TRBV18	TRBJ2-1
CASSIGTGGGQTQYF	TRBD1	TRBV5-1	TRBJ2-5
CAWEGQGGEQFF	TRBD1	TRBV30	TRBJ2-1
CASSLEPSRGSGTYEQYF	NA	TRBV5-1	TRBJ2-7
CASSQDVGQNTGELFF	NA	TRBV4-1	TRBJ2-2
CASSSTGTPLNNSPLHF	NA	TRBV9	TRBJ1-6
CARAGTAQGGLFF	NA	TRBV5-6	TRBJ2-2
CASSLEAGITGELFF	NA	TRBV5-1	TRBJ2-2
CASSQGQSNQPQHF	TRBD1	TRBV4-2	TRBJ1-5
CASSPRGRETQYF	NA	TRBV18	TRBJ2-5
CASSTGQDYNEQFF	TRBD1	TRBV19	TRBJ2-1
CASSPSGRFAQFF	NA	TRBV12-3/TRBV12-4	TRBJ2-1
CAISRTGVGNYGYTF	TRBD1	TRBV10-3	TRBJ1-2
CASSAPFGELFF	NA	TRBV9	TRBJ2-2
CASCKLPYNEQFF	NA	TRBV27	TRBJ2-1
CAWRRDAGVNSPLHF	NA	TRBV30	TRBJ1-6
CASSVGHGNTETQYF	NA	TRBV9	TRBJ2-5